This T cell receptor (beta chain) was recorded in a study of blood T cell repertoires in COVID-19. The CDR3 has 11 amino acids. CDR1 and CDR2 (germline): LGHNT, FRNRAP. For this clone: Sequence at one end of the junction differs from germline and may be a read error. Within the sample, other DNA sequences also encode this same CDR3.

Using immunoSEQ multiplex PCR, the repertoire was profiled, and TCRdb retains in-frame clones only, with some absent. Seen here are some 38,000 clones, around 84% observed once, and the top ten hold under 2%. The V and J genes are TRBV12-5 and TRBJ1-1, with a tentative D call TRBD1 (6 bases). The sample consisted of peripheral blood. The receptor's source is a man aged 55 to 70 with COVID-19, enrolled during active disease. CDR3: CASVYRDGAFF. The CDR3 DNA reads TGCGCTAGTGTTTACAGGGACGGAGCTTTCTTT.